Shown below are 22 T cell receptor beta chains from a single sample sequenced in a study of blood T cell repertoires in COVID-19. TCRdb's copy holds only in-frame clones and misses some; the assay was immunoSEQ multiplex PCR. This sample has some 320,000 clones, with around 86% found just once. The sequencing input was PBMCs or T cells enriched from blood (not recorded which). The receptor set was obtained from a man in his 60s who had recovered from COVID-19.

The V call is TRBV20-1, the J call TRBJ1-1; D is possibly TRBD1 (5 bases). Per germline, CDR1 DFQATT and CDR2 SNEGSKA (reference sequence). CDR3 length: 13 amino acids. The V end was cut by 3 bases, the J end by 3 bases, with 11 bases between. The DNA of the CDR3 is TGCAGTGCTAGTGGATCAGGGTACACTGAAGCTTTCTTT. It yields the protein CSASGSGYTEAFF.

This clone was found once. This chain connects TRBV25-1 to TRBJ2-3, with D perhaps matching TRBD1 (7 bases). The germline V gene encodes CDR1 MGHDK and CDR2 SYGVNS. Trimming cost V 4 bases and J 1 base, with 9 bases left between them. This CDR3 comprises 14 residues. As DNA, the CDR3 is TGTGCCAGCAGTGGGAGGGGGCGCACAGATACGCAGTATTTT. It translates to CASSGRGRTDTQYF. The full variable domain, with the rest looked up from reference TRBV25-1 and TRBJ2-3, is EADIYQTPRYLVIGTGKKITLECSQTMGHDKMYWYQQDPGMELHLIHYSYGVNSTEKGDLSSESTVSRIRTEHFPLTLESARPSHTSQYLCASSGRGRTDTQYFGPGTRLTVL.

The CDR3 DNA is TGCAGTGCTAGTTCGTCGGGCGGGCATAGCAATCAGCCCCAGCATTTT. Translating gives CSASSSGGHSNQPQHF. The genes are TRBV20-1 and TRBJ1-5; no clear D. This CDR3 is built from 16 residues. The V end was cut by 3 bases, the J end by 0 bases, with 15 bases between. Germline CDR1 is DFQATT and CDR2 is SNEGSKA (reference sequence).

The J gene is TRBJ1-5, the V gene TRBV28; 10 bases fit TRBD1. The trim removed 5 bases at V and 2 bases at J, leaving 6 bases unmatched. This CDR3 contains 16 residues. Germline CDR1 and CDR2: MDHEN and SYDVKM. CDR3 region: CASSATGQGRNQPQHF. CDR3 DNA: TGTGCCAGCAGTGCCACGGGACAGGGGCGCAATCAGCCCCAGCATTTT.

This chain links TRBV27 with TRBJ1-2; D is undetermined. Germline V gene sequence: CDR1 MNHEY, CDR2 SMNVEV (reference sequence). Deletions cut 3 bases from V and 0 bases from J, with 8 bases between. The CDR3 contains 14 residues. The CDR3 coding sequence is TGTGCCAGCAGTTTCTCCAGGACTAACTATGGCTACACCTTC. Translated, it gives CASSFSRTNYGYTF.

The chain uses TRBV5-1 and TRBJ2-1; 10 positions match TRBD2. Germline V CDR1 and CDR2: SGHRS, YFSETQ. This CDR3 region has 15 residues. The J segment lost 3 bases and the V segment lost 6 bases, leaving 6 bases of the junction unmatched. This CDR3 is CASTSGRADYNEQFF. The CDR3 nucleotides are TGCGCCAGCACGAGCGGGAGGGCCGACTACAATGAGCAGTTCTTC.

The chain carries TRBV7-2 and TRBJ1-4, with 7 bases identical to TRBD1. The V gene end was trimmed by 4 bases and the J gene end by 4 bases; junction bases not matched to a gene: 3. CDR3 length equals 14 residues. CDR1 and CDR2 from the germline V gene are SGHTA and FQGNSA. The DNA for the CDR3 is TGTGCCAGCAGCTGGGACAGTCATAATGAAAAACTGTTTTTT. Translated: CASSWDSHNEKLFF. Variable domain in full (rest from reference TRBV7-2 and TRBJ1-4): GAGVSQSPSNKVTEKGKDVELRCDPISGHTALYWYRQSLGQGLEFLIYFQGNSAPDKSGLPSDRFSAERTGGSVSTLTIQRTQQEDSAVYLCASSWDSHNEKLFFGSGTQLSVL.

The V and J genes are TRBV6-5 and TRBJ1-1, with TRBD1 matching over 12 bases. Trimming removed 5 bases from V and 11 bases from J; junction bases left unmatched: 6. The CDR3 is made up of 13 amino acids. Per germline, CDR1 MNHEY and CDR2 SVGAGI. The CDR3: CASSLGTGGTAFF. CDR3 DNA sequence: TGTGCCAGCAGTCTAGGGACAGGGGGCACGGCTTTCTTT.

The chain joins TRBV19 to TRBJ2-3; D may be TRBD2 (5 bases). CDR3 length: 13 amino acids. V was cut by 2 bases and J by 11 bases, with 14 bases left in between. Germline V gene data show CDR1 as LNHDA and CDR2 as SQIVND (reference sequence). The CDR3 sequence: CASSINTRAGQYF. The CDR3 DNA reads as TGTGCCAGTAGTATAAACACGAGGGCTGGGCAGTATTTT. Full variable domain (remainder filled in from reference TRBV19 and TRBJ2-3): DGGITQSPKYLFRKEGQNVTLSCEQNLNHDAMYWYRQDPGQGLRLIYYSQIVNDFQKGDIAEGYSVSREKKESFPLTVTSAQKNPTAFYLCASSINTRAGQYFGPGTRLTVL.

This clone was picked up one time. Other DNA sequences in the same sample also yield this CDR3. The gene calls are TRBV28 and TRBJ1-3, with D perhaps TRBD1 (5 bases). The CDR3 sequence is 14 residues long. Germline values: CDR1 MDHEN, CDR2 SYDVKM. V was pared by 3 bases and J by 4 bases, with 10 bases between. The CDR3 DNA is TGTGCCAGCAGTTTGGCAGGGTCCGGAAACACCATATATTTT. Translated: CASSLAGSGNTIYF. Complete variable domain (other parts from reference TRBV28 and TRBJ1-3): DVKVTQSSRYLVKRTGEKVFLECVQDMDHENMFWYRQDPGLGLRLIYFSYDVKMKEKGDIPEGYSVSREKKERFSLILESASTNQTSMYLCASSLAGSGNTIYFGEGSWLTVV.

This chain joins TRBV28 and TRBJ2-4, with D possibly matching TRBD1 (6 bases). The germline V gene has CDR1 MDHEN and CDR2 SYDVKM. V lost 6 bases and J 5 bases, leaving 17 bases between the germline ends. The CDR3 extends over 15 amino acids. CDR3 DNA sequence: TGTGCCAGCAGCTTAACCGGGACACAACAAAACATTCAGTACTTC. Protein: CASSLTGTQQNIQYF.

This sequence joins TRBV7-2 and TRBJ1-6, with TRBD1 as a possible D gene (6 bases). The ends were cut back, 2 bases at V and 7 bases at J, with 9 bases in the middle. CDR1 is SGHTA and CDR2 is FQGNSA in the germline V gene. The CDR3 has 14 residues. The CDR3 sequence is CASSLRDRNSPLHF. The CDR3 DNA sequence: TGTGCCAGCAGCTTACGCGACAGGAATTCACCCCTCCACTTT.

The CDR3 protein is CASSQGAQVPGQGGETQYF. CDR3 nucleotides: TGCGCCAGCAGCCAAGGGGCGCAAGTTCCGGGACAGGGGGGAGAGACCCAGTACTTC. This chain links TRBV4-3 with TRBJ2-5, with 11 bases identical to TRBD1. Germline CDR1 LGHNA, CDR2 YSLEER. V lost 1 base to trimming and J lost 4 bases; unmatched junction nucleotides: 14. This CDR3 comprises 19 residues.

The rearrangement uses TRBV25-1 and TRBJ2-1; maybe TRBD1 (5 bases). Germline CDR1 reads MGHDK; CDR2 reads SYGVNS. The CDR3 consists of 12 residues. V was cut by 6 bases and J by 10 bases, with 13 bases left in between. This CDR3 is CASRPQGWEQFF. The CDR3, as DNA: TGTGCCAGCAGACCCCAGGGTTGGGAGCAGTTCTTC.

V usage is TRBV7-2 and J usage is TRBJ1-1; 9 bases match TRBD1. Per germline, CDR1 SGHTA and CDR2 FQGNSA. V shed 4 bases and J 3 bases; nucleotides not matched to a gene: 3. CDR3 length: 14 amino acids. CDR3 sequence reads: CASSYGQGHTEAFF. The DNA for the CDR3 is TGTGCCAGCAGCTATGGACAGGGGCACACTGAAGCTTTCTTT.

The chain recombines TRBV6-5 with TRBJ2-7; TRBD2 matches 10 bases. This CDR3 has 15 residues. Germline loops: CDR1 MNHEY, CDR2 SVGAGI. After removal of 5 bases from V and 2 bases from J, the junction contained 6 bases not matched to a gene. The CDR3 spells CASSPPGLATYEQYF. Written as DNA, the CDR3 is TGTGCCAGCAGTCCCCCGGGACTAGCGACCTACGAGCAGTACTTC.

This chain connects TRBV24-1 to TRBJ1-1, with 9 bases matching TRBD1. Germline CDR1 is KGHDR and CDR2 is SFDVKD. Unmatched junction bases numbered 4, after V lost 4 bases and J lost 5 bases. The CDR3 length is 14 residues. The CDR3 DNA is TGTGCCACCAGTGAAGGACAGGGGAGGACTGAAGCTTTCTTT. This sequence encodes CATSEGQGRTEAFF.

The CDR3 DNA follows: TGCAGTGCTAGTTGGGCTAGCGGGAGCAATGAGCAGTTCTTC. This translates into CSASWASGSNEQFF. The gene calls are TRBV20-1 and TRBJ2-1; 10 bases line up with TRBD2. After removal of 3 bases from V and 6 bases from J, the junction contained 5 bases not matched to a gene. The CDR3 totals 14 residues. Germline lookup yields CDR1 DFQATT and CDR2 SNEGSKA (reference sequence).

About this clone: At one of its ends the junction is not consistent with the germline gene, which may arise from a read error. This chain connects TRBV7-8 to TRBJ2-1; 9 bases map to TRBD2. The germline CDR1 and CDR2 sequences are SGHVS and FQNEAQ. CDR3 size: 16 residues. The CDR3 bases are TGTGCCAGCGGCTTAAAGCGGGAGGTTTCCTACAATGAGCAGTTCTTC. Protein: CASGLKREVSYNEQFF.

V and J are TRBV7-2 and TRBJ2-1, with 9 bases identical to TRBD2. CDR1 and CDR2 (germline): SGHTA, FQGNSA. The length of the CDR3 is 16 residues. V shed 3 bases and J 5 bases; nucleotides not matched to a gene: 8. The DNA for the CDR3 is TGTGCCAGCAGCTTTGAACGGCTAGCGGGAAACAATGAGCAGTTCTTC. Protein: CASSFERLAGNNEQFF.

V usage is TRBV14 and J usage is TRBJ2-3; the match to TRBD2 covers 14 bases. Germline CDR1 is SGHDN and CDR2 is FVKESK. The CDR3 length is 18 residues. The J segment lost 5 bases and the V segment lost 3 bases, leaving 10 bases of the junction unmatched. CDR3 in DNA: TGTGCCAGCAGCCAGCTTTTAGGGACTAGCGGGAGTCAAGATACGCAGTATTTT. Translation gives CASSQLLGTSGSQDTQYF.

This chain connects TRBV15 to TRBJ1-2; 8 bases line up with TRBD1. The V and J ends lost 5 bases and 5 bases, in that order; junction bases with no gene match: 4. CDR1 is LNHNV, CDR2 YYDKDF, per germline (reference sequence). This CDR3 comprises 13 residues. CDR3 in amino acids: CATSEQGGYGYTF. In nucleotides, the CDR3 is TGTGCCACCAGCGAACAGGGGGGATATGGCTACACCTTC.